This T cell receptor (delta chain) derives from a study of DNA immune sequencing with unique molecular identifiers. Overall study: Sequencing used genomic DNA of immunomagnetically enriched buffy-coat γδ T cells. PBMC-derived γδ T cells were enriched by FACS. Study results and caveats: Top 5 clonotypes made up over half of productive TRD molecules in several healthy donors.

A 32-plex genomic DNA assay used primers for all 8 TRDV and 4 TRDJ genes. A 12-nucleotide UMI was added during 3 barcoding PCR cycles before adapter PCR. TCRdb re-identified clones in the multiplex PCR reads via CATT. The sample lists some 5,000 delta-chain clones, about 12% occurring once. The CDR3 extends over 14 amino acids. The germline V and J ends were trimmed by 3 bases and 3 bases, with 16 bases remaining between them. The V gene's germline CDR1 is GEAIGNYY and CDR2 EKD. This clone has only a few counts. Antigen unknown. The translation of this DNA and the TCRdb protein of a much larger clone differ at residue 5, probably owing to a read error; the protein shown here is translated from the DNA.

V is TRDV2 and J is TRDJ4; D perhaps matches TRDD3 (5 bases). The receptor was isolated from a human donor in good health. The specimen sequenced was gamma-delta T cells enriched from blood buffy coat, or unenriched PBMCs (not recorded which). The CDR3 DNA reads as TGTGCCTGTGACTCCGTGGGGAATTCCGGACCCCTGATCTTT. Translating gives CACDSVGNSGPLIF.